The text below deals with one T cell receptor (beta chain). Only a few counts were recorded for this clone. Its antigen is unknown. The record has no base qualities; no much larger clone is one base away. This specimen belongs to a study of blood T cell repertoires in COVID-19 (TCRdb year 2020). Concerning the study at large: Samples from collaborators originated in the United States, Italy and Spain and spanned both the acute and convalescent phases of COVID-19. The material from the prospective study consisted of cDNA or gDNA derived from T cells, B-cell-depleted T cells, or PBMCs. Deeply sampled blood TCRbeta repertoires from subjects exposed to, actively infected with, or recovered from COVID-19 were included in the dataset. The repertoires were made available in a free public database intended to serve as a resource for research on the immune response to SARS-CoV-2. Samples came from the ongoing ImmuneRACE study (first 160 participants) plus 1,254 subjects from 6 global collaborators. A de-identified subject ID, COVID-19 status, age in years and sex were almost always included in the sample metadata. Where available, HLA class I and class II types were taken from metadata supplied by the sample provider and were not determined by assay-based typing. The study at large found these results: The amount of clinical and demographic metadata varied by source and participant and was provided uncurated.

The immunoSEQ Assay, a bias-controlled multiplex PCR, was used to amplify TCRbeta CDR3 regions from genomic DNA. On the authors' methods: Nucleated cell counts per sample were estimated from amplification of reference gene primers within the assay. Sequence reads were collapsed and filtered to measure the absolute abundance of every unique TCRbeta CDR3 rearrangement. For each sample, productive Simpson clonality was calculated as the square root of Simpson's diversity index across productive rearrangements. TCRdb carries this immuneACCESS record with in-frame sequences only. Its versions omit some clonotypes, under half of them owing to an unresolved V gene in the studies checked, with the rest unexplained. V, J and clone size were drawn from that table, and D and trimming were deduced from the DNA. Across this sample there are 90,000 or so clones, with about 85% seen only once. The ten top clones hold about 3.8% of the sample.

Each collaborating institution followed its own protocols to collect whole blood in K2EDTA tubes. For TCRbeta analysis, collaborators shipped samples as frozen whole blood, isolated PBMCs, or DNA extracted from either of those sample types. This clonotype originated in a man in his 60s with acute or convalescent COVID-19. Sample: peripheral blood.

In nucleotides, the sequence is TGTGCCAGCAGCCCCGGGCGGGGGGGCACAGATACGCAGTATTTT. This is translated as CASSPGRGGTDTQYF. The sequence is built from TRBV7-2 and TRBJ2-3, with 8 junctional bases fitting TRBD2. Trimming leaves V shorter by 5 bases and J shorter by 1 base, with the junction holding 5 bases beyond the gene matches. In the germline V gene, CDR1 corresponds to SGHTA and CDR2 to FQGNSA. The CDR3 contains 15 residues, cysteine and phenylalanine counted. The kept DNA is CDR3 alone, 45 bases in frame from the first base.